This entry is about one T cell receptor (beta chain). This clonotype was detected many times. Its target antigen remains unknown. There are no base qualities to consult, and no much larger clone falls within one base. The data originate from a study of T cells after yellow fever vaccination (dated by TCRdb to the late 2010s). About the investigation overall: Libraries from fractions with low cell numbers were prepared with the SMART-Seq v4 Ultra Low Input RNA kit. To follow T-cell clones before and after primary and booster YFV17D yellow fever vaccination, bulk TCR alpha and beta repertoires were sequenced over time. Two healthy male donors made up the cohort, one aged 18 to 29 years and the other aged 30 to 40 years. Bulk PBMC replicates and cell subsets were isolated from blood drawn at multiple timepoints before and after both primary and secondary immunization.

For CDR1 and CDR2, the germline V gene lists LGHNA and YSLEER. The V and J ends are trimmed by 2 bases and 0 bases, leaving 8 bases between them. Spanning cysteine to phenylalanine, the CDR3 consists of 16 amino acids. Only the CDR3 DNA stays, 48 bases, in frame from base 1. What the study reported, not specific to this receptor: A small fraction of clonotypes appeared in both the CD4 and CD8 compartments, likely as a result of convergent recombination. Most clones expanded after primary vaccination were re-detected after the booster (96% of CD4 and about 88% of CD8), suggesting broad memory maintenance. Because only a couple of donors were included in the study, the extent to which the findings can be generalized is limited. Because abundant contaminating clonotypes from the bulk population could be contained in FACS-sorted repertoires, computational filtering was required. Compared with the primary T-cell response, the secondary T-cell response was faster but weaker, reaching its peak on day 5 rather than on day 15.

TCR cDNA was synthesized by 5'RACE template switching, which introduced a universal primer site and unique molecular identifiers. Priming of cDNA synthesis was performed from both the TCR alpha and TCR beta constant segments. Library amplification used two PCR steps, and the second PCR step added sample barcodes and sequencing adapters. Sequencing of libraries was performed on Illumina HiSeq 2500 (2x100 bp) or NovaSeq (2x150 bp). Concerning the study's data processing: MIGEC was used to demultiplex reads and collapse the reads into UMI consensus sequences, and MiXCR was used for V(D)J alignment. Clonotypes responding to the vaccine were identified with edgeR on replicate PBMC samples, with the criteria of FDR below 0.01 and a log2 fold change above 5 up to day 15. Bulk clonotypes were assigned CD4 or CD8 identity according to which sequenced CD4 or CD8 repertoire held them at higher abundance. TCRdb ran its own pipeline on the public reads, namely fastp trimming at Q25 and MiXCR clone calling, and kept in-frame beta chains. One record per CDR3 amino acid sequence lists the most common genes and DNA. TCRdb's processing, not the study's, gives the V and J calls here. This sample has 310,000 or so distinct CDR3 sequences in its table, and around 6.8% of those were observed once. About a sixth of the sample rests with the top ten.

What the treatment or condition label conveys for this sample: live attenuated yellow fever vaccine strain. At each blood-draw timepoint, two biological replicates of bulk PBMCs were collected. PBMCs were isolated from peripheral blood using a standard Ficoll-Paque protocol. TriZol was used to extract RNA from bulk PBMCs, CD4 and CD8 fractions, and dextramer-positive and dextramer-negative fractions. The sequence is built from TRBV4-3 and TRBJ2-6, with no D gene named confidently. The sequence was obtained from a man younger than 35 who received the YFV17D yellow fever vaccine. This specimen was PBMCs, taken around 45 days after the first yellow fever vaccination. CDR3 loop: CASSQKAVSGANVLTF. At the DNA level, the sequence is TGCGCCAGCAGCCAAAAGGCGGTCTCTGGGGCCAACGTCCTGACTTTC.